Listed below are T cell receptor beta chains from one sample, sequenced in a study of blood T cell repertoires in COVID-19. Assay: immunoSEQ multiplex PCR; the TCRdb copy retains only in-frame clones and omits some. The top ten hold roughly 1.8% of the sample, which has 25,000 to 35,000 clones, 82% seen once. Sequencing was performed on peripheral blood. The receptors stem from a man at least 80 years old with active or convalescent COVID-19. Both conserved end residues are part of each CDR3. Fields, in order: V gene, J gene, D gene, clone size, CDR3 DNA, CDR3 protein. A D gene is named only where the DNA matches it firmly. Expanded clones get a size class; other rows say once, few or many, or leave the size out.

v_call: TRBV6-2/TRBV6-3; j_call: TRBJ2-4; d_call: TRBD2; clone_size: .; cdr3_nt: TGTGCCAGCAGCATCCGGACTAGCGGATTTCTAGCCAAAAACATTCAGTACTTC; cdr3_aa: CASSIRTSGFLAKNIQYF
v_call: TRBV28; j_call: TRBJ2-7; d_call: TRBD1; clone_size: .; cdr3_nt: TGTGCCATCGGACAGGGAACCTACGAGCAGTACTTC; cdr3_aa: CAIGQGTYEQYF
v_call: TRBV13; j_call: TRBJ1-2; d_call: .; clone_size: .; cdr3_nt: TGTGCCAGCAGCTTATCAAGGGGTGGCTACACCTTC; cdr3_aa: CASSLSRGGYTF
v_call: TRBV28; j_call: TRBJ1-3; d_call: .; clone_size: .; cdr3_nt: TGTGCCAGCTATTCACCGAGCTCTGGAAACACCATATATTTT; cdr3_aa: CASYSPSSGNTIYF
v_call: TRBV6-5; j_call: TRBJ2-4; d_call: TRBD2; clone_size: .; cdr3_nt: TGTGCCAGCAGGCGGGAGTTAGGAAACATTCAGTACTTC; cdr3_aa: CASRRELGNIQYF
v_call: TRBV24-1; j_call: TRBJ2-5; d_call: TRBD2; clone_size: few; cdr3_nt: TGTGCCACCAGTGATTCTGGACTAGCGGGGAACCAAGAGACCCAGTACTTC; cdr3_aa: CATSDSGLAGNQETQYF
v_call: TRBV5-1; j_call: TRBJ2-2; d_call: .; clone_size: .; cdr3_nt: TGCGCCAGCAGCTTAGCAACTACCGGGGAGCTGTTTTTT; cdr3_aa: CASSLATTGELFF
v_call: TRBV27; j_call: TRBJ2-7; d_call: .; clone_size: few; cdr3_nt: TGTGCCAGCAGCCTTGGGGGAGGTTACTCCTACGAGCAGTACTTC; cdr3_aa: CASSLGGGYSYEQYF
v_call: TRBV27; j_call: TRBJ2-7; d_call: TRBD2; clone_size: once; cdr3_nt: TGTGCCAGCAGTTTACGGCTAGCGGGAGGCTACGAGCAGTACTTC; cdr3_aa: CASSLRLAGGYEQYF
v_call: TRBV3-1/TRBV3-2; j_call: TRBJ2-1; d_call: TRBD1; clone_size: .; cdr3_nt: TGTGCCAGCAGCCAAGGGACAGGGGCCTACAATGAGCAGTTCTTC; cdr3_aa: CASSQGTGAYNEQFF
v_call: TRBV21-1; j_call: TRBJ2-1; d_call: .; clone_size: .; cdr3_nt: TGTGCCAGCAGCTCCCGAAAAAGTAGCGGGATTTCTCTCTCCTACAATGAGCAGTTCTTC; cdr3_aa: CASSSRKSSGISLSYNEQFF
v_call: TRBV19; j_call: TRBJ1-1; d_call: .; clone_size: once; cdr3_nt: TGTGCCAGTAGTATACCGCCCCTAACGGGAGGGAACACTGAAGCTTTCTTT; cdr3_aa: CASSIPPLTGGNTEAFF
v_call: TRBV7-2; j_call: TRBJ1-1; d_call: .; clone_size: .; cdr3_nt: TGTGCCAGCAGCGTAAGCGGCATGAACACTGAAGCTTTCTTT; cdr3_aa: CASSVSGMNTEAFF
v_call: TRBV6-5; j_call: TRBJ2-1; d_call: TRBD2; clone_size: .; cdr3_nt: TGTGCCAGCAGTCCGAGCGGGAGCCCCTACAATGAGCAGTTCTTC; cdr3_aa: CASSPSGSPYNEQFF
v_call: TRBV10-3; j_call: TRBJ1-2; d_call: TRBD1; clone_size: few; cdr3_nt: TGTGCCATCAGTGAGGGGACAGTCTATGGCTACACCTTC; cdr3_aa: CAISEGTVYGYTF
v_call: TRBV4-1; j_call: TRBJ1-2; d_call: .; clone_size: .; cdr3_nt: TGCGCCAGCAGCCAAGATATCAGGGGTGGATATGGCTACACCTTC; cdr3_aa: CASSQDIRGGYGYTF
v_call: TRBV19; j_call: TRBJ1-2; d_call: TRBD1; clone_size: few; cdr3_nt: TGTGCCAGTAGAAGGGGAACAGGGGCCTATGGCTACACCTTC; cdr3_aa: CASRRGTGAYGYTF
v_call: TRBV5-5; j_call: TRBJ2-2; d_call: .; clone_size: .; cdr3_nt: TGTGCCAGCAGCTTGGCCTTACGACAGATTCTCACCGGGGAGCTGTTTTTT; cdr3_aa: CASSLALRQILTGELFF
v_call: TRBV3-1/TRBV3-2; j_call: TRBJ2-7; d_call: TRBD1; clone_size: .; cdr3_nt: TGTGCCAGCAGCCCGACAGGGTCCGAGCAGTACTTC; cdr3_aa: CASSPTGSEQYF
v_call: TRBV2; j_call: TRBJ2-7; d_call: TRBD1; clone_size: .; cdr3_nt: TGTGCCAGCGATCTTTCGAGACAGGGGACCTACGAGCAGTACTTC; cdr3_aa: CASDLSRQGTYEQYF